This entry concerns a single TCR beta chain. V lost 0 bases, J lost 9 bases, and 9 bases lay in between. The CDR3 is made up of 13 amino acids. CDR1 is SGHNT, CDR2 YENEEA, per germline. The sample's time point: blood 4 weeks post-SBRT, at nephrectomy. Treatment specified: 15 Gy SBRT to primary tumor, nephrectomy 4 weeks later. Nephrectomy followed 15 Gy stereotactic body radiation by 4 weeks. Sequencing was performed with immunoSEQ multiplex PCR; in TCRdb, only in-frame clones are kept and a portion is missing. The sample has over 60,000 clones; over 65% are singletons. This record comes from a study of radiation and T cells in renal cell carcinoma.

The chain links TRBV11-3 to TRBJ2-1; maybe TRBD2 (6 bases). The starting material was blood, obtained from a patient whose treatment included radiotherapy and nephrectomy. The TCR originated in a woman aged 55-70 years with renal cell carcinoma. CDR3 sequence: CASSLDLGGEQFF. In DNA form, the CDR3 reads TGTGCCAGCAGCTTAGATCTGGGGGGTGAGCAGTTCTTC.